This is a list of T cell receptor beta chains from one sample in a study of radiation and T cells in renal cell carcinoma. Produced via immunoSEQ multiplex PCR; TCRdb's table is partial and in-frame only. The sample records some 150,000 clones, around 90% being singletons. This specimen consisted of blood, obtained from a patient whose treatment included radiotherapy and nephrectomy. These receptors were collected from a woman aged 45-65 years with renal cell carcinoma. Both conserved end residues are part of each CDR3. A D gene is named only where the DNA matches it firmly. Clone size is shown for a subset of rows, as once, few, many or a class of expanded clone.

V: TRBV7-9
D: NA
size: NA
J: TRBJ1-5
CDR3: CALGGFDQPQHF
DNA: TGTGCCCTGGGAGGGTTCGACCAGCCCCAGCATTTT

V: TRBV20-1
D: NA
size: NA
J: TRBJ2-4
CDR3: CSARGPSIQYF
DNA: TGCAGTGCTAGGGGACCAAGCATTCAGTACTTC

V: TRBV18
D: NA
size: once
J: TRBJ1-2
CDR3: CASSPPDGRYGYTF
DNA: TGTGCCAGCTCACCACCGGACGGACGCTATGGCTACACCTTC

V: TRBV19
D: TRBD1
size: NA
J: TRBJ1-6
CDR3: CATRTDREADSPLHF
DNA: TGTGCCACCCGTACCGACAGGGAGGCCGATTCACCCCTCCACTTT

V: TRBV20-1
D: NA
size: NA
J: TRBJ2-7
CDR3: CSARDDWEQYF
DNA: TGCAGTGCTAGGGATGACTGGGAGCAGTACTTC

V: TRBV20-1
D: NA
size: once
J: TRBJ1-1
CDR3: CSAVRGTEAFF
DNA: TGCAGTGCGGTAAGGGGCACTGAAGCTTTCTTT

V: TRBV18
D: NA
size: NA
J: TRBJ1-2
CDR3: CASSPRKDNYGYTF
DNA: TGTGCCAGCTCACCACGGAAAGATAACTATGGCTACACCTTC

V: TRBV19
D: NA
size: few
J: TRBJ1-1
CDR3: CASSAGTGNTEAFF
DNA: TGTGCCAGTAGTGCAGGGACGGGGAACACTGAAGCTTTCTTT

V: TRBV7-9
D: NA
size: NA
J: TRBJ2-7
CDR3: CASSTVQGSASYEQYF
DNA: TGTGCCAGCAGCACCGTACAGGGATCTGCATCCTACGAGCAGTACTTC

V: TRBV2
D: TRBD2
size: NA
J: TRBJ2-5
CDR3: CASREGRGTETQYF
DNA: TGTGCCAGCAGAGAAGGGAGGGGAACCGAGACCCAGTACTTC

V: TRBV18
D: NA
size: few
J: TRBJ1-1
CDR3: CASSLTDRNTEAFF
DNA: TGTGCCAGCTCACTAACGGACAGAAACACTGAAGCTTTCTTT

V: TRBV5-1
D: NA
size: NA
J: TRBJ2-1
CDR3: CASSLRPEYNEQFF
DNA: TGCGCCAGCAGCTTGAGGCCAGAATACAATGAGCAGTTCTTC

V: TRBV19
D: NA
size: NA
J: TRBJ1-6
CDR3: CASSIPLQGSSPLHF
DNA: TGTGCCAGTAGTATACCTTTGCAGGGATCTTCACCCCTCCACTTT

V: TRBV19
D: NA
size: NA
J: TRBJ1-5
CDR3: CASSIWQGEQPQHF
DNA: TGTGCCAGTAGTATATGGCAAGGGGAGCAGCCCCAGCATTTT

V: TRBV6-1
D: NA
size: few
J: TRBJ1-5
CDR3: CASSDRGTAQHF
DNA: TGTGCCAGCAGTGACAGGGGTACGGCCCAGCATTTT

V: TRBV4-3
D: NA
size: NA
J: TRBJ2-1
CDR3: CASSQDFRRPDSYNEQFF
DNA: TGCGCCAGCAGCCAAGATTTTAGGAGGCCTGACTCCTACAATGAGCAGTTCTTC

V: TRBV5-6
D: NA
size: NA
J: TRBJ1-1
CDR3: CASSSGFGLIAFF
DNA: TGTGCCAGCAGCTCCGGGTTCGGACTAATCGCTTTCTTT

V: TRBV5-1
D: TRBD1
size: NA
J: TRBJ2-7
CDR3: CASSPGTGRDEQYF
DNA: TGCGCCAGCAGTCCCGGGACAGGGAGGGACGAGCAGTACTTC

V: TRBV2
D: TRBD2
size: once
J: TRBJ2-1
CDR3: CASGPLAGGYNEQFF
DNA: TGTGCCAGCGGACCTCTAGCGGGGGGGTACAATGAGCAGTTCTTC

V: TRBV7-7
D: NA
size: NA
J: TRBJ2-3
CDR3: CASSLEGGAAPQYF
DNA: TGTGCTAGCAGCTTAGAGGGCGGGGCCGCCCCGCAGTATTTT

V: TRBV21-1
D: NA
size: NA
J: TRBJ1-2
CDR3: CASSAEGRYGYTF
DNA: TGTGCCAGCAGCGCGGAGGGACGTTATGGCTACACCTTC

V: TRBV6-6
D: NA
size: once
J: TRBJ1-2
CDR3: CASSQNSGWSYTF
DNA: TGTGCCAGCAGCCAGAACTCCGGTTGGAGCTACACCTTC

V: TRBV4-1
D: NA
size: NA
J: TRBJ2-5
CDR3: CASSQDSKSYRAIQETQYF
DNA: TGCGCCAGCAGCCAAGATAGTAAATCGTACAGGGCGATTCAAGAGACCCAGTACTTC

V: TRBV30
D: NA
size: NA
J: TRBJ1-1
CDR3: CAWNLGRSNTEAFF
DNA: TGTGCCTGGAATCTGGGACGGTCTAACACTGAAGCTTTCTTT

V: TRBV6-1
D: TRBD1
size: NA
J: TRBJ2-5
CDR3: CASRGDSFQETQYF
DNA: TGTGCCAGCAGGGGGGACAGCTTCCAAGAGACCCAGTACTTC

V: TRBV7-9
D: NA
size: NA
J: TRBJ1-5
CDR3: CASRCRVSVLISLNQPQHF
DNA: TGTGCCAGTCGATGCAGGGTATCGGTACTGATCTCACTGAATCAGCCCCAGCATTTT

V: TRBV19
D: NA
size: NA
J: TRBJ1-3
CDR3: CASNSGAVSGNTIYF
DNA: TGTGCCAGTAATAGTGGGGCAGTATCTGGAAACACCATATATTTT

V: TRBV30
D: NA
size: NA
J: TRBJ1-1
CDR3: CAWSEQGGAFF
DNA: TGTGCCTGGAGTGAACAGGGTGGAGCTTTCTTT

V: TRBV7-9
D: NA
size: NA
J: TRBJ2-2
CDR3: CASSFLSTFTNTGELFF
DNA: TGTGCCAGCAGCTTTTTATCGACCTTTACGAACACCGGGGAGCTGTTTTTT

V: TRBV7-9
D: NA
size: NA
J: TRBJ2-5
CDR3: CASSIAGQLQETQYF
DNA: TGTGCCAGCAGTATAGCCGGACAGCTCCAAGAGACCCAGTACTTC

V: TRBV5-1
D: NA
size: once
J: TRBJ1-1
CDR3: CASSREGTEAFF
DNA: TGCGCCAGCAGTCGGGAGGGCACTGAAGCTTTCTTT

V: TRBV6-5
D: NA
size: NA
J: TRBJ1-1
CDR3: CASRRDGRSNTEAFF
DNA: TGTGCCAGCAGGAGGGACGGCCGATCCAACACTGAAGCTTTCTTT

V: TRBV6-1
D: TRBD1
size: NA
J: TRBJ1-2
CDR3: CANSDLDRAGYTF
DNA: TGTGCCAACAGTGACTTAGACAGGGCTGGCTACACCTTC

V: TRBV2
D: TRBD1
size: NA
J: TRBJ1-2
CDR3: CASSADRGSDIYGYTF
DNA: TGTGCCAGCAGTGCGGACAGGGGGAGCGATATTTATGGCTACACCTTC

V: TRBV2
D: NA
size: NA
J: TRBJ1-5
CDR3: CASREVNQPQHF
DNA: TGTGCCAGCAGGGAAGTGAATCAGCCCCAGCATTTT

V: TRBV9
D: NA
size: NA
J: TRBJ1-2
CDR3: CASSGTGTQIAGYTF
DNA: TGTGCCAGCAGCGGAACCGGGACACAAATTGCTGGCTACACCTTC

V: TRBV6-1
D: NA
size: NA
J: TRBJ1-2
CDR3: CASSDLWGKDYGYTF
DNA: TGTGCCAGCAGTGATTTGTGGGGAAAGGACTATGGCTACACCTTC

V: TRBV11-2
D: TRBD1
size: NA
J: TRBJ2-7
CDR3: CASSSGTGHFYEQYF
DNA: TGTGCCAGCAGTTCCGGGACAGGACATTTCTACGAGCAGTACTTC

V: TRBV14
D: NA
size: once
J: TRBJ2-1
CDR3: CASSQDFGEQFF
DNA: TGTGCCAGCAGCCAAGATTTTGGTGAGCAGTTCTTC

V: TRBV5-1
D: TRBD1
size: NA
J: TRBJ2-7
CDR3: CASSFQFVGTGPYEQYF
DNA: TGCGCCAGCAGCTTCCAGTTCGTGGGGACAGGTCCCTACGAGCAGTACTTC

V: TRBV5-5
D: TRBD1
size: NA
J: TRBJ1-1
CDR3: CASSLPTGGGKAFF
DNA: TGTGCCAGCAGCTTACCGACAGGGGGCGGCAAAGCTTTCTTT

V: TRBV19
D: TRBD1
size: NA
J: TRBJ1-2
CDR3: CASQMTFPGQSYGYTF
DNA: TGTGCCAGTCAAATGACATTTCCGGGACAGAGTTATGGCTACACCTTC

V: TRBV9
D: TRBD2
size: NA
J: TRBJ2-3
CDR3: CASSVGPAGGRTDTQYF
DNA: TGTGCCAGCAGCGTAGGCCCAGCGGGGGGGCGCACAGATACGCAGTATTTT

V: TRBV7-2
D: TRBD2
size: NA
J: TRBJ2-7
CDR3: CASSLAGGGPYEQYF
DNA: TGTGCCAGCAGCTTAGCGGGCGGGGGACCCTACGAGCAGTACTTC

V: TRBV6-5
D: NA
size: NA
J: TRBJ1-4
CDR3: CASSYYAGSNEKLFF
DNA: TGTGCCAGCAGTTATTATGCAGGGTCTAATGAAAAACTGTTTTTT